Listed below are T cell receptor beta chains from one sample, sequenced in a study of T-cell memory formation after mild COVID-19. TCRdb analysed the 5' RACE reads with MiXCR anew, one entry per CDR3 protein. In the table there are about 250,000 distinct CDR3 sequences, 15% of which are singletons. Sequenced material: PBMCs or a T cell subset sorted from them (not recorded which). Receptors were obtained from an adult woman who had mild COVID-19 (a few samples of this study predate the infection). Cell type and time point are not known. Both conserved end residues are trimmed from each CDR3. The order of the fields is V gene, J gene, CDR3 protein.

>TRBV6-5|TRBJ1-1
ASSYGGVKLEAF
>TRBV4-3|TRBJ1-4
ASSQNQGLNEKL
>TRBV12-3/TRBV12-4|TRBJ2-7
ASSWRDTGEQY
>TRBV7-2|TRBJ1-4
ASSLRWTAGEKLF
>TRBV4-3|TRBJ1-2
ASSQGPLVSYYGYT
>TRBV2|TRBJ2-7
ASGSSQISYEQY
>TRBV6-5|TRBJ2-3
ATRRGEFSTDTQY
>TRBV5-1|TRBJ2-3
ASSLGRTDTQY
>TRBV12-3/TRBV12-4|TRBJ2-7
ASSPWTGGNEQY
>TRBV24-1|TRBJ2-2
ATSARGGESGELF
>TRBV7-3|TRBJ2-5
ASSLTQLETQY
>TRBV3-1|TRBJ1-1
ASSTGEVLNTEAF
>TRBV24-1|TRBJ2-1
ATSGFSGGVNEQF
>TRBV28|TRBJ2-7
ASSPGLAGVEY
>TRBV5-1|TRBJ2-3
ASSLEGGKADTQY
>TRBV29-1|TRBJ2-1
SVDIQGNRGYNEQF
>TRBV9|TRBJ2-1
ASSVTRNEQF
>TRBV5-1|TRBJ1-6
ASSLGGQQGSSPLH
>TRBV18|TRBJ1-5
ASSPANSNQPQH
>TRBV11-3|TRBJ2-7
ASSFDGGRGLEQY
>TRBV9|TRBJ2-2
ASSVSAGSATGELF
>TRBV18|TRBJ2-3
ASSPRTADTQY
>TRBV11-2|TRBJ2-1
ASSHPRGGSESRYNEQF
>TRBV11-2|TRBJ2-1
ASSLELAGYNEQF
>TRBV12-3/TRBV12-4|TRBJ1-5
ASSPTNRDQPQH
>TRBV12-3/TRBV12-4|TRBJ2-5
ASRRTSGRETQY
>TRBV20-1|TRBJ2-1
SAKGLAGVFEQF
>TRBV18|TRBJ2-1
ASSPGGRAINEQF
>TRBV12-3/TRBV12-4|TRBJ2-3
ASSFVGTLGTDTQY
>TRBV6-6|TRBJ2-3
ASSYQSRAGTDTQY
>TRBV10-3|TRBJ1-5
AISEGGAGQPQH
>TRBV12-3/TRBV12-4|TRBJ2-2
ASSFSRQNGELF